The 18 T cell receptor beta chains reported below all come from one sample, sequenced in a study of human T cells and chemical hapten exposure. Time point: healthy volunteer bleed at 2 weeks. The study extracted total RNA from unfractionated whole blood. A single record per CDR3 protein comes from TCRdb applying MiXCR to the RACE reads. The sample consists of some 90,000 distinct CDR3 sequences, about 8.8% of them appearing once. Sequenced: whole blood. The receptors come from a female donor in good health. Some clones in this sample may be carry-over from other donors' samples.

There are a few counts of this clonotype. The CDR3 here is CASRQRGTEAFF. The CDR3, as DNA: TGTGCCAGCAGACAACGGGGGACTGAAGCTTTCTTT. This chain uses TRBV28 with TRBJ1-1, with D maybe TRBD1 (5 bases). Trimming stripped 6 bases from V and 5 bases from J, with 10 bases between. This CDR3 has 12 amino acids. Germline V lookup: CDR1 MDHEN, CDR2 SYDVKM.

This clonotype was picked up a small number of times. V gene TRBV19 combines with J gene TRBJ2-1, with TRBD2 matching over 7 bases. The germline V gene has CDR1 LNHDA and CDR2 SQIVND (reference sequence). CDR3 length: 13 residues. Trimming at V came to 5 bases and at J to 6 bases, leaving 4 bases not matched to a gene. The CDR3 sequence: CASSHRGVNEQFF. The DNA of the CDR3 is TGTGCCAGTAGTCATCGGGGGGTCAATGAGCAGTTCTTC.

This clonotype was recorded many times. The chain employs TRBV29-1 and TRBJ1-2, with D unresolved. V lost 5 bases, J lost 2 bases, and 6 bases lay in between. The germline CDR1 and CDR2 sequences are SQVTM and ANQGSEA. The CDR3 sequence is 11 residues long. CDR3 sequence: CSVNGNYGYTF. CDR3 bases: TGCAGCGTTAACGGAAACTATGGCTACACCTTC.

The rearrangement links TRBV28 to TRBJ2-6, with a tentative D call TRBD1 (7 bases). This CDR3 comprises 18 residues. Germline CDR1 reads MDHEN; CDR2 reads SYDVKM. V lost 6 bases to trimming and J lost 1 base, with 19 bases between them. The CDR3: CASRIQGGTRSGANVLTF. DNA for the CDR3: TGTGCCAGCAGGATCCAGGGGGGCACCCGATCTGGGGCCAACGTCCTGACTTTC. The full variable domain, with the rest looked up from reference TRBV28 and TRBJ2-6, is DVKVTQSSRYLVKRTGEKVFLECVQDMDHENMFWYRQDPGLGLRLIYFSYDVKMKEKGDIPEGYSVSREKKERFSLILESASTNQTSMYLCASRIQGGTRSGANVLTFGAGSRLTVL.

The chain employs TRBV7-8 and TRBJ2-5, with TRBD2 matching 9 bases. Germline CDR1 is SGHVS and CDR2 is FQNEAQ. The J segment lost 1 base and the V segment lost 0 bases, leaving 3 bases of the junction unmatched. This CDR3 spans 16 amino acids. In DNA, the CDR3 is TGTGCCAGCAGCTTAGCCATAGCGGGAGCCCAAGAGACCCAGTACTTC. This translates into CASSLAIAGAQETQYF.

The chain couples TRBV7-9 to TRBJ1-1; no clear D. Germline CDR1 is SEHNR and CDR2 is FQNEAQ (reference sequence). With 3 bases removed from V and 3 bases from J, the gap between germline ends came to 11 bases. This CDR3 has 14 amino acids. CDR3 nucleotides: TGTGCCAGCAGCTTGACGGCGGAGGACACTGAAGCTTTCTTT. It encodes CASSLTAEDTEAFF.

This clonotype was picked up many times. The rearrangement uses TRBV14 and TRBJ2-5; D unresolved. The germline V and J ends were trimmed by 3 bases and 1 base, with 6 bases remaining between them. This CDR3 is 13 amino acids long. The germline V gene encodes CDR1 SGHDN and CDR2 FVKESK. CDR3 protein: CASSHLSQETQYF. The CDR3 coding sequence is TGTGCCAGCAGCCACCTTAGCCAAGAGACCCAGTACTTC.

This clonotype was seen repeatedly, ten times or more. The DNA for the CDR3 is TGTGCCAGCAGTTTAGGTGGAGGAGAGACCCAGTACTTC. This codes for CASSLGGGETQYF. The chain carries TRBV12-3 or TRBV12-4 and TRBJ2-5, with D perhaps TRBD2 (5 bases). The V gene lost 1 base and the J gene lost 4 bases, with 7 bases spanning the gap. CDR3 length: 13 amino acids.

This clonotype was counted many times. This CDR3 reads CATNDRDADTQYF. The CDR3 nucleotides read TGTGCCACCAATGACAGGGATGCAGATACGCAGTATTTT. The chain combines TRBV24-1 with TRBJ2-3; 7 positions match TRBD1. The V gene's germline CDR1 is KGHDR and CDR2 SFDVKD. The CDR3 consists of 13 residues. With 8 bases clipped from V and 4 bases from J, the junction kept 5 bases outside the gene matches.

This clonotype was observed many times. The chain carries TRBV29-1 and TRBJ2-7, with TRBD1 identical over 9 bases. The CDR3 has 13 residues. Germline V lookup: CDR1 SQVTM, CDR2 ANQGSEA. The V and J ends lost 6 bases and 2 bases, in that order; junction bases with no gene match: 5. The CDR3 spells CSVTGQGPYEQYF. The DNA of the CDR3 is TGCAGCGTAACAGGACAGGGGCCCTACGAGCAGTACTTC.

This clonotype was picked up many times. The chain links TRBV21-1 to TRBJ1-2; the D segment call TRBD1 is taken from the table without a DNA check. TRBV21-1 is given as a pseudogene. The CDR3 consists of 9 residues. Here the CDR3 reads CARTEVYTF. In DNA, the CDR3 is TGTGCCAGGACAGAGGTCTACACCTTC.

This clonotype was found many times. The rearrangement uses TRBV4-1 and TRBJ2-3; TRBD2 aligns across 9 bases. Germline CDR1 MGHRA, CDR2 YSYEKL. Trimming at V came to 1 base and at J to 3 bases, leaving 17 bases not matched to a gene. The CDR3 loop spans 20 amino acids. The CDR3 protein is CASSQASGLAGSGGTDTQYF. The CDR3 DNA reads TGCGCCAGCAGCCAAGCCTCAGGGCTAGCGGGGTCCGGTGGTACAGATACGCAGTATTTT.

This clonotype was seen more than once but under ten times. The chain has TRBV6-6 and TRBJ2-1; 10 bases are a match to TRBD2. The germline V gene encodes CDR1 MNHNY and CDR2 SVGAGI (reference sequence). The CDR3 is 15 amino acids. The trim removed 6 bases at V and 5 bases at J, leaving 7 bases unmatched. The CDR3 DNA sequence: TGTGCCAGCAGAATTCTAGCGGGAGAGGACAATGAGCAGTTCTTC. It yields the protein CASRILAGEDNEQFF.

This clonotype was picked up many times. The rearrangement links TRBV6-1 to TRBJ1-5; 7 bases are a match to TRBD1. The CDR3 sequence is 14 residues long. With 4 bases clipped from V and 2 bases from J, the junction kept 2 bases outside the gene matches. Germline V gives CDR1 MNHNS, CDR2 SASEGT. CDR3 region: CASSGQGGNQPQHF. The CDR3 DNA reads TGTGCCAGCAGTGGACAGGGCGGCAATCAGCCCCAGCATTTT.

V is TRBV28 and J is TRBJ1-2; perhaps TRBD1 as D (6 bases). The CDR3 has 14 amino acids. Germline lookup yields CDR1 MDHEN and CDR2 SYDVKM. V was shortened by 6 bases and J by 3 bases, with 14 bases between the two germline ends. CDR3 protein: CASRYRAVYYGYTF. CDR3 in DNA: TGTGCCAGCAGATACAGGGCCGTCTACTATGGCTACACCTTC.

The CDR3, as DNA: TGTGCCAGCAGCTTATCACAGGGCCTTCAAGAGACCCAGTACTTC. It specifies CASSLSQGLQETQYF. V usage is TRBV7-9 and J usage is TRBJ2-5; possibly TRBD1 for D (6 bases). This CDR3 spans 15 amino acids. CDR1 and CDR2 from the germline V gene are SEHNR and FQNEAQ (reference sequence). V lost 2 bases to trimming and J lost 2 bases, with 12 bases between them.

The rearrangement uses TRBV20-1 and TRBJ1-1; 8 bases align to TRBD1. Germline CDR1 and CDR2: DFQATT and SNEGSKA (reference sequence). The length of the CDR3 is 16 residues. V was pared by 0 bases and J by 5 bases, with 11 bases of the junction left unmatched. Written as DNA, the CDR3 is TGCAGTGCTAGAGACCAATCCCAGGGGGCGCGAACTGAAGCTTTCTTT. This sequence encodes CSARDQSQGARTEAFF.

V and J are TRBV29-1 and TRBJ2-1; 8 bases agree with TRBD2. Germline V gives CDR1 SQVTM, CDR2 ANQGSEA. The CDR3 extends over 13 amino acids. The J segment lost 0 bases and the V segment lost 8 bases, leaving 3 bases of the junction unmatched. CDR3 in DNA: TGCAGCACCAGCGGGAGCTCCTACAATGAGCAGTTCTTC. Translated, it gives CSTSGSSYNEQFF.